A single sample is the source of the 17 T cell receptor beta chains below, sequenced in a study of beta chain features in type 1 diabetes. General observations from the study: Significant though moderate, a shortening of TCRB CDR3s appeared in all four CD4+ subsets of Type 1 diabetes patients.

Their antigen targets remain unknown. The investigators reverse transcribed all of the isolated RNA, so they sequenced expressed TCRB transcripts. Sequencing was performed with immunoSEQ multiplex PCR; in TCRdb, only in-frame clones are kept and a portion is missing. Of under 300,000 clones in the sample, roughly a quarter are singletons; the top ten hold around 0.012%. Source material: naive CD4+ T cells from blood. The receptors here all came from a woman aged 25 to 39 with type 1 diabetes.

This clone appeared a single time. The CDR3 reads CASSRGGINTEAFF. The CDR3 DNA reads as TGTGCCAGCAGCAGGGGAGGGATCAACACTGAAGCTTTCTTT. This chain joins TRBV9 and TRBJ1-1; D is possibly TRBD1 (5 bases). CDR1 is SGDLS, CDR2 YYNGEE, per germline. Deletions cut 4 bases from V and 2 bases from J, with 12 bases between. The CDR3 sequence is 14 residues long.

This clone has only a few counts. The V gene is TRBV27, the J gene TRBJ1-4, with no clear D. V was trimmed by 1 base and J by 7 bases, leaving 7 bases between them. Looked up from germline, CDR1 is MNHEY and CDR2 is SMNVEV (reference sequence). This CDR3 spans 13 amino acids. CDR3 in amino acids: CASSLFRFEKLFF. CDR3 coding DNA: TGTGCCAGCAGTTTATTCCGTTTTGAAAAACTGTTTTTT.

This clone was seen more than once but under ten times. The chain recombines TRBV30 with TRBJ2-4, with D tentatively TRBD2 (6 bases). The ends were cut back, 7 bases at V and 5 bases at J, with 15 bases in the middle. This CDR3 is 13 amino acids long. Germline CDR1 reads GTSNPN; CDR2 reads SVGIG (reference sequence). CDR3 nucleotides: TGTGCCTCCACCCCCGGGAGAGAAAACATTCAGTACTTC. Encoded protein: CASTPGRENIQYF.

This clone was seen a handful of times. This chain links TRBV30 with TRBJ1-1, with D hard to call. With 1 base removed from V and 9 bases from J, the gap between germline ends came to 9 bases. CDR3 length equals 11 residues. Per germline, CDR1 GTSNPN and CDR2 SVGIG (reference sequence). Here the CDR3 reads CAWSALLQAFF. In nucleotides, the CDR3 is TGTGCCTGGAGTGCCCTTCTTCAAGCTTTCTTT.

This rearrangement joins TRBV4-2 to TRBJ2-1; 7 nucleotides align to TRBD1. Trimming cost V 6 bases and J 0 bases; bases outside gene matches: 5. This CDR3 has 15 amino acids. The germline V gene has CDR1 LGHNA and CDR2 YNFKEQ. The CDR3 region has the DNA TGTGCCAGCAGGGACAGGTCCTACTCCTACAATGAGCAGTTCTTC. This translates into CASRDRSYSYNEQFF.

V is TRBV7-9 and J is TRBJ2-7; possible D gene TRBD1, 6 bases. CDR1 SEHNR and CDR2 FQNEAQ come from the germline V gene (reference sequence). V shed 6 bases and J shed 0 bases, with 15 bases lying between them. The CDR3 sequence is 15 residues long. CDR3 sequence reads: CASSSGTLASYEQYF. The CDR3 DNA reads TGTGCCAGCAGTTCCGGGACATTAGCCTCCTACGAGCAGTACTTC.

There are a few counts of this clone. V and J are TRBV2 and TRBJ2-5, with D unclear. In germline, CDR1 is SNHLY, CDR2 FYNNEI. This CDR3 has 10 amino acids. The V end lost 6 bases, the J end lost 6 bases, and 5 bases lay between the germline ends. The CDR3 DNA follows: TGTGCCAGCAGGTTAAAGACCCAGTACTTC. It is translated as CASRLKTQYF.

CDR3 nucleotides: TGCAGCGTAGAGGTCATAAGGTCTTACGAGCAGTACTTC. Translated, it gives CSVEVIRSYEQYF. The chain recombines TRBV29-1 with TRBJ2-7; D gene unclear. Germline V gene sequence: CDR1 SQVTM, CDR2 ANQGSEA. The CDR3 totals 13 residues. V shed 6 bases and J shed 4 bases, with 16 bases lying between them.

This clone was found a few times. V and J are TRBV29-1 and TRBJ1-1; no reliable D call. V lost 5 bases and J 0 bases, leaving 16 bases between the germline ends. The germline gives CDR1 SQVTM, CDR2 ANQGSEA. The CDR3 contains 15 residues. This chain's CDR3 is CSVPYSDYLNTEAFF. As DNA, the CDR3 is TGCAGCGTTCCCTATTCTGATTATTTGAACACTGAAGCTTTCTTT.

The chain carries TRBV28 and TRBJ1-5; D not resolved. Germline V gene data show CDR1 as MDHEN and CDR2 as SYDVKM. The CDR3 has 13 residues. V was cut by 0 bases and J by 7 bases, with 7 bases left in between. The CDR3 protein is CASSLWSAQPQHF. The DNA of the CDR3 is TGTGCCAGCAGTTTATGGTCAGCGCAGCCCCAGCATTTT.

J is TRBJ2-4 and V is TRBV18; 9 bases are shared with TRBD1. V lost 2 bases to trimming and J lost 8 bases; unmatched junction nucleotides: 16. CDR1 is KGHSH and CDR2 is LQKENI in the germline V gene. The CDR3 runs 18 residues. The CDR3 coding sequence is TGTGCCAGCTCACCAGTCCTCGGGACAGGGTCCGCAGTAGACATTCAGTACTTC. The encoded protein is CASSPVLGTGSAVDIQYF.

The chain employs TRBV25-1 and TRBJ2-5; D gene unclear. The CDR3 has 12 amino acids. Looked up from germline, CDR1 is MGHDK and CDR2 is SYGVNS. The V gene lost 3 bases and the J gene lost 5 bases, with 7 bases spanning the gap. As DNA, the CDR3 is TGTGCCAGCAGTGAGGAGTTCGAGACCCAGTACTTC. Its translation is CASSEEFETQYF.

The CDR3 region is CASSLEGQGVREQFF. In nucleotides, the CDR3 is TGTGCCAGCAGCTTGGAGGGACAGGGGGTCCGGGAGCAGTTCTTC. V is TRBV5-4 and J is TRBJ2-1, with TRBD1 matching over 11 bases. The CDR3 extends over 15 amino acids. J lost 10 bases, V lost 0 bases, and 6 bases had no gene match. Germline V gene sequence: CDR1 SGHNT, CDR2 YYREEE (reference sequence).

The chain combines TRBV5-4 with TRBJ1-2, with D perhaps TRBD1 (5 bases). V gave up 0 bases and J gave up 7 bases, with 13 bases separating them. Germline V gene data show CDR1 as SGHNT and CDR2 as YYREEE (reference sequence). The CDR3 is 14 amino acids. CDR3 residues: CASSLVEIGVGYTF. The CDR3 nucleotides are TGTGCCAGCAGCTTGGTAGAGATAGGGGTTGGCTACACCTTC.

The rearrangement uses TRBV29-1 and TRBJ2-1; D gene unclear. V gave up 5 bases and J gave up 6 bases, with 5 bases separating them. This CDR3 contains 10 residues. Germline loops: CDR1 SQVTM, CDR2 ANQGSEA. The CDR3 DNA sequence: TGCAGCGTTTTCGTCAATGAGCAGTTCTTC. Encoded protein: CSVFVNEQFF.

The chain employs TRBV30 and TRBJ1-2; D uncertain. The CDR3 consists of 11 residues. V lost 8 bases to trimming and J lost 8 bases, with 15 bases between them. Germline CDR1 and CDR2: GTSNPN and SVGIG (reference sequence). The CDR3 DNA is TGTGCCCACGGCCGGGGTTACGGCTACACCTTC. This gives the protein CAHGRGYGYTF.

This chain joins TRBV6-5 and TRBJ2-7; D is perhaps TRBD1 (5 bases). CDR1 is MNHEY and CDR2 is SVGAGI in the germline V gene. The length of the CDR3 is 14 residues. Trimming took off 5 bases at V and 2 bases at J, with 13 bases between the two ends. The CDR3 reads CASSLGQGTYEQYF. The CDR3 nucleotides are TGTGCCAGCAGTCTAGGACAAGGGACCTACGAGCAGTACTTC.